These 4 T cell receptor beta chains share one sample of origin, sequenced in a study of Ad26.COV2.S vaccination and SARS-CoV-2 variants. Assay: immunoSEQ multiplex PCR; the TCRdb copy retains only in-frame clones and omits some. The sample records approximately 400,000 clones, about 90% being singletons. Sequenced here: peripheral blood, sampled after recovery from COVID-19. Receptors were obtained from a human donor who had recovered from COVID-19.

In its sample, this clone was seen once. This sequence joins TRBV6-1 and TRBJ2-3; weak D call: TRBD1 (6 bases). In germline, CDR1 is MNHNS, CDR2 SASEGT. The CDR3 has 14 amino acids. The germline V and J ends were trimmed by 3 bases and 2 bases, with 9 bases remaining between them. The CDR3: CASSDRGTTDTQYF. As DNA, the CDR3 is TGTGCCAGCAGTGACAGGGGAACCACAGATACGCAGTATTTT.

The gene calls are TRBV9 and TRBJ2-2; a weak D match, TRBD2 (6 bases). Trimming cost V 0 bases and J 6 bases, with 9 bases left between them. CDR1 and CDR2 (germline): SGDLS, YYNGEE. This CDR3 comprises 14 residues. CDR3 DNA: TGTGCCAGCAGCGTAGGCGGGGTCGCCGGGGAGCTGTTTTTT. Translating it yields CASSVGGVAGELFF.

The chain carries TRBV6-8 and TRBJ2-1; 12 nucleotides agree with TRBD2. The ends lost 5 bases at V and 5 bases at J; junction bases unmatched: 7. This CDR3 is 16 amino acids long. In germline, CDR1 is MNHGY, CDR2 SAAAGT. CDR3 coding DNA: TGTGCCAGCAGTCCTACTAGCGGGGGGCTAAACAATGAGCAGTTCTTC. Translated, it gives CASSPTSGGLNNEQFF.

The chain carries TRBV6-6 and TRBJ1-4; D gene unclear. Per the germline V gene, CDR1 is MNHNY and CDR2 is SVGAGI (reference sequence). CDR3 size: 14 residues. The V gene lost 6 bases and the J gene lost 2 bases, with 10 bases spanning the gap. CDR3: CASSPLGTNEKLFF. CDR3 bases: TGTGCCAGCAGCCCCCTCGGGACTAATGAAAAACTGTTTTTT.